Below are 27 T cell receptor beta chains sequenced from a single sample in a study of response to subunit inactivated influenza vaccine. MiXCR was run by TCRdb on the RT-PCR reads, yielding one entry per CDR3 protein. The data show a few hundred thousand distinct CDR3 sequences, roughly 15% seen once. The input for sequencing was PBMCs from blood, taken about 12 days after vaccination. Every receptor here comes from a man aged 50 or older who received an inactivated influenza vaccine.

This clonotype was detected only a few times. The chain carries TRBV28 and TRBJ1-1; no firm D call. This CDR3 is 12 amino acids long. CDR1 and CDR2 (germline): MDHEN, SYDVKM. V lost 3 bases to trimming and J lost 4 bases, with 6 bases between them. The CDR3 is CASSFAVTEAFF. The CDR3 bases are TGTGCCAGCAGTTTCGCGGTCACTGAAGCTTTCTTT.

This sequence joins TRBV15 and TRBJ2-5, with 9 bases matching TRBD2. Germline V gives CDR1 LNHNV, CDR2 YYDKDF (reference sequence). Trimming removed 4 bases from V and 5 bases from J; junction bases left unmatched: 2. This CDR3 has 13 residues. CDR3 DNA sequence: TGTGCCACCAGCACTGCGGGGGGGGAGACCCAGTACTTC. Encoded protein: CATSTAGGETQYF.

V is TRBV4-3 and J is TRBJ2-3, with D tentatively TRBD1 or TRBD2 (7 bases each). CDR3 length: 17 residues. CDR1 is LGHNA and CDR2 is YSLEER in the germline V gene. Trimming removed 0 bases at V and 2 bases at J, with 15 bases between. The CDR3: CASSQDREGALTDTQYF. CDR3 bases: TGCGCCAGCAGCCAAGATAGGGAGGGGGCCCTCACAGATACGCAGTATTTT.

The chain couples TRBV11-2 to TRBJ1-6, with a tentative D call TRBD1 (6 bases). The germline V gene has CDR1 SGHAT and CDR2 FQNNGV. V shed 2 bases and J shed 7 bases, with 9 bases lying between them. This CDR3 is built from 14 residues. The chain's CDR3 is CASSLTGTNSPLHF. The DNA for the CDR3 is TGTGCCAGCAGCTTAACAGGGACGAATTCACCCCTCCACTTT.

This sequence joins TRBV18 and TRBJ2-3; 11 positions match TRBD2. V was clipped by 3 bases and J by 0 bases; unmatched bases: 8. This CDR3 has 18 amino acids. Germline assignment: CDR1 KGHSH and CDR2 LQKENI. The CDR3 coding sequence is TGTGCCAGCTCACCCACTAGCGGGAGCCTGTTTAGCACAGATACGCAGTATTTT. Its translation is CASSPTSGSLFSTDTQYF.

The V and J genes are TRBV14 and TRBJ2-5; D may be TRBD1 (6 bases). The germline V gene has CDR1 SGHDN and CDR2 FVKESK. Trimming took 1 base from V and 4 from J, leaving 13 bases between them. The CDR3 is made up of 15 amino acids. DNA for the CDR3: TGTGCCAGCAGCCAAGCGGCAGGGGTCCCAGAGACCCAGTACTTC. It translates to CASSQAAGVPETQYF.

The rearrangement links TRBV25-1 to TRBJ2-2; 7 nucleotides line up with TRBD1. The CDR3 contains 17 residues. Unmatched junction bases numbered 11, after V lost 7 bases and J lost 0 bases. Germline assignment: CDR1 MGHDK and CDR2 SYGVNS. The CDR3 nucleotides read TGTGCCAGCACCCAAAAAGGGGACAGCGCGAACACCGGGGAGCTGTTTTTT. As protein: CASTQKGDSANTGELFF. The entire variable domain, with the rest obtained from reference TRBV25-1 and TRBJ2-2, is as follows: EADIYQTPRYLVIGTGKKITLECSQTMGHDKMYWYQQDPGMELHLIHYSYGVNSTEKGDLSSESTVSRIRTEHFPLTLESARPSHTSQYLCASTQKGDSANTGELFFGEGSRLTVL.

This clonotype was seen many times. This sequence joins TRBV12-3 or TRBV12-4 and TRBJ1-3, with D possibly matching TRBD1 (6 bases). V shed 6 bases and J shed 0 bases, with 12 bases lying between them. The CDR3 has 15 residues. The CDR3 DNA is TGTGCCAGCAGCCCGGGACACAGCTCTGGAAACACCATATATTTT. This encodes CASSPGHSSGNTIYF.

This clonotype has only a few counts. This chain links TRBV2 with TRBJ2-3; unclear D gene. The CDR3 extends over 15 amino acids. V was trimmed by 4 bases and J by 2 bases, leaving 13 bases between them. CDR1 is SNHLY, CDR2 FYNNEI, per germline. The CDR3 loop reads CASSVWLGDTDTQYF. In DNA form, the CDR3 reads TGTGCCAGCAGTGTTTGGCTTGGGGACACAGATACGCAGTATTTT.

Many counts were recorded for this clonotype. CDR3 sequence (DNA): TGCAGTGCCACCGGGACCCCCCAAGAGACCCAGTACTTC. The encoded protein is CSATGTPQETQYF. The chain links TRBV20-1 to TRBJ2-5; either TRBD1 or TRBD2 may fit D (5 bases each). The CDR3 is 13 amino acids. V lost 6 bases and J lost 1, with 12 bases in between. Looked up from germline, CDR1 is DFQATT and CDR2 is SNEGSKA (reference sequence).

Only a few counts were recorded for this clonotype. The CDR3 spells CASSYSIGQINEQYF. As DNA, the CDR3 is TGTGCCAGCAGTTACTCGATCGGCCAGATAAACGAGCAGTACTTC. The V and J genes are TRBV6-2 or TRBV6-3 and TRBJ2-7; D gene ambiguous. This CDR3 has 15 amino acids. Trimming pared 0 bases from V and 5 bases from J, leaving 14 bases between. Germline lookup yields CDR1 MNHEY and CDR2 SVGEGT.

The gene calls are TRBV5-1 and TRBJ2-5; tentative D call: TRBD2 (6 bases). V was pared by 1 base and J by 5 bases, with 12 bases between. The V gene's germline CDR1 is SGHRS and CDR2 YFSETQ. CDR3 length: 14 residues. The CDR3 DNA sequence: TGCGCCAGCAGCTTGTGGAGGGACGGGGAGACCCAGTACTTC. Amino acid sequence: CASSLWRDGETQYF.

The genes are TRBV21-1 and TRBJ1-6. TRBV21-1 is a pseudogene. This CDR3 is built from 16 residues. This CDR3 is CASSKEKGEENSPLHF. The CDR3, as DNA: TGTGCCAGCAGCAAAGAGAAGGGGGAGGAAAATTCACCCCTCCACTTT.

This clonotype was picked up a small number of times. In nucleotides, the CDR3 is TGTGCCAGCAGCCAAGTTTTGTCCGGACTAGCGGGAGAAGGCGAGCAGTACTTC. It translates to CASSQVLSGLAGEGEQYF. The V gene is TRBV4-2, the J gene TRBJ2-7; 13 bases fit TRBD2. Trimming took 1 base from V and 6 from J; bases not matched to a gene: 12. Germline loops: CDR1 LGHNA, CDR2 YNFKEQ. This CDR3 region has 18 residues.

This sequence joins TRBV20-1 and TRBJ2-1; D tentatively reads TRBD1 or TRBD2 (5 bases each). Trimming took 3 bases from V and 10 from J, leaving 22 bases between them. Germline CDR1 is DFQATT and CDR2 is SNEGSKA (reference sequence). The CDR3 runs to 15 residues. The CDR3 spells CSARFPGPTFSEQFF. The CDR3 DNA reads as TGCAGTGCTAGGTTTCCGGGACCGACGTTTTCGGAGCAGTTCTTC.

This clonotype showed up just a few times. The V call is TRBV4-3, the J call TRBJ2-5; no clear D gene. The germline CDR1 and CDR2 sequences are LGHNA and YSLEER. Trimming removed 3 bases at V and 7 bases at J, with 12 bases between. CDR3 length: 13 amino acids. CDR3 residues: CASSQEPIGTQYF. In DNA, the CDR3 is TGCGCCAGCAGCCAGGAGCCCATCGGGACCCAGTACTTC.

The genes are TRBV10-3 and TRBJ2-2, with D maybe TRBD1 (6 bases). Trimming took 0 bases from V and 0 from J, leaving 8 bases between them. This CDR3 is 16 amino acids long. Germline V gene lookup returns CDR1 ENHRY and CDR2 SYGVKD. The CDR3 is CAISESTGTNTGELFF. The DNA for the CDR3 is TGTGCCATCAGTGAGTCCACAGGGACGAACACCGGGGAGCTGTTTTTT.

At least ten counts were recorded for this clonotype. The rearrangement links TRBV14 to TRBJ1-4; tentative D call: TRBD1 (5 bases). The CDR3 covers 15 residues. Trimming took off 2 bases at V and 6 bases at J, with 13 bases between the two ends. The germline CDR1 and CDR2 sequences are SGHDN and FVKESK. CDR3 in amino acids: CASSQLRGSDEKLFF. CDR3 bases: TGTGCCAGCAGCCAATTGCGGGGGTCGGATGAAAAACTGTTTTTT.

This clonotype was found many times. This chain uses TRBV12-3 or TRBV12-4 with TRBJ1-4; weak D call: TRBD1 (6 bases). This CDR3 region has 16 residues. V was trimmed by 2 bases and J by 7 bases, leaving 17 bases between them. CDR3 amino acids: CASSLYRGAVGEKLFF. The CDR3 DNA reads TGTGCCAGCAGTTTATATCGGGGGGCCGTCGGTGAAAAACTGTTTTTT.

CDR3 sequence (DNA): TGTGCCAGCAGCTCGCACCGGGAGCAGACCCGGGGCTACACCTTC. This translates into CASSSHREQTRGYTF. The chain has TRBV5-6 and TRBJ1-2; D call uncertain. Germline lookup yields CDR1 SGHDT and CDR2 YYEEEE. Trimming took 3 bases from V and 8 from J, leaving 20 bases between them. CDR3 length: 15 amino acids.

In this sample, this clonotype turned up a few times. J is TRBJ2-3 and V is TRBV5-1, with 13 nucleotides matching TRBD2. Trimming at V came to 3 bases and at J to 6 bases, leaving 7 bases not matched to a gene. Looked up from germline, CDR1 is SGHRS and CDR2 is YFSETQ. The CDR3 loop spans 16 amino acids. CDR3 sequence reads: CASSWGTSGAEDTQYF. The CDR3 bases are TGCGCCAGCAGCTGGGGGACTAGCGGGGCCGAGGATACGCAGTATTTT.

This clonotype was detected only a few times. This chain uses TRBV20-1 with TRBJ1-5; D perhaps matches TRBD1 (6 bases). This CDR3 has 14 residues. Between the trimmed V and J ends, which lost 5 bases and 4 bases, there was a span of 15 bases. Germline CDR1 reads DFQATT; CDR2 reads SNEGSKA (reference sequence). CDR3 nucleotides: TGCAGTGCTCGAACACAGGGAGGGAATCAGCCCCAGCATTTT. Amino acid sequence: CSARTQGGNQPQHF.

The chain couples TRBV12-5 to TRBJ1-2; 7 bases match TRBD1. J gave up 8 bases and V 3 bases, and 12 bases lay outside the gene matches. The germline V gene encodes CDR1 LGHNT and CDR2 FRNRAP. The CDR3 is made up of 15 amino acids. CDR3 coding DNA: TGTGCTAGTGGTTTATCCACAGGGACAGCCAGCGGCTACACCTTC. Translation gives CASGLSTGTASGYTF. The full variable domain, in which reference TRBV12-5 and TRBJ1-2 provide the parts outside the CDR3, is DARVTQTPRHKVTEMGQEVTMRCQPILGHNTVFWYRQTMMQGLELLAYFRNRAPLDDSGMPKDRFSAEMPDATLATLKIQPSEPRDSAVYFCASGLSTGTASGYTFGSGTRLTVV.

This clonotype was seen a handful of times. The chain recombines TRBV7-2 with TRBJ1-2, with TRBD1 matching over 10 bases. The CDR3 totals 16 residues. V lost 4 bases, J lost 0 bases, and 5 bases stayed unmatched. Germline CDR1 and CDR2: SGHTA and FQGNSA. CDR3 coding DNA: TGTGCCAGCAGCTCGGGACAGGGGACAACTAACTATGGCTACACCTTC. Translated: CASSSGQGTTNYGYTF.

This clonotype came up a few times. The J gene is TRBJ1-1, the V gene TRBV3-1; no firm D call. The germline V and J ends were trimmed by 5 bases and 1 base, with 17 bases remaining between them. CDR1 and CDR2 (germline): LGHDT, YNNKEL (reference sequence). This CDR3 has 16 residues. DNA of the CDR3: TGTGCCAGCAGCGAATACACGGGCCGGCAGAACACTGAAGCTTTCTTT. It is translated as CASSEYTGRQNTEAFF.

This clonotype showed up just a few times. The chain combines TRBV5-1 with TRBJ2-1; no clear D gene. V lost 5 bases to trimming and J lost 0 bases, with 12 bases between them. This CDR3 has 15 residues. Germline lookup yields CDR1 SGHRS and CDR2 YFSETQ. Written as DNA, the CDR3 is TGCGCCAGCAGGGCTTCGTGGAGCTCCTACAATGAGCAGTTCTTC. Amino acids: CASRASWSSYNEQFF.

Remarks on this clonotype: A much larger clone differs from this one at a single base, so this may be a read error. The rearrangement joins TRBV12-3 or TRBV12-4 to TRBJ1-5; 7 nucleotides align to TRBD1. The CDR3 is made up of 13 amino acids. The chain's CDR3 is CPSSTGGNQPQHF. As DNA, the CDR3 is TGTCCCAGCAGTACAGGGGGCAATCAGCCCCAGCATTTT.